The 31 T cell receptor beta chains in this list originate from one sample, sequenced in a study of OX40 agonist ivuxolimab in advanced cancers. The protocol was immunoSEQ multiplex PCR, while the TCRdb copy is restricted to in-frame clones and leaves out a portion. This sample carries over 25,000 clones, 88% of them seen once, and the ten largest clones take around 54%. This specimen was CD4+ or CD8+ T cells sorted from blood, taken in a trial of the OX40 agonist ivuxolimab. The receptors originated from an adult with an advanced solid tumor such as melanoma, head and neck, liver or kidney cancer.

With respect to this clone: The sample carries other DNA sequences with the same CDR3. The chain employs TRBV5-5 and TRBJ1-6, with a tentative D call TRBD1 (5 bases). Looked up from germline, CDR1 is SGHKS and CDR2 is YYEKEE (reference sequence). CDR3 length: 13 amino acids. V lost 0 bases and J lost 11, with 9 bases in between. CDR3 DNA: TGTGCCAGCAGCTTGGGACCGGGACCACCCCTCCACTTT. Translating it yields CASSLGPGPPLHF.

The J gene is TRBJ2-1, the V gene TRBV9; 8 bases are a match to TRBD1. The CDR3 covers 13 residues. After removal of 0 bases from V and 10 bases from J, the junction contained 3 bases not matched to a gene. The V gene's germline CDR1 is SGDLS and CDR2 YYNGEE. The CDR3 nucleotides read TGTGCCAGCAGCGTAGGGACAGGGAAGGAGCAGTTCTTC. This translates into CASSVGTGKEQFF.

The genes are TRBV5-4 and TRBJ2-7, with D perhaps TRBD1 or TRBD2 (5 bases each). Looked up from germline, CDR1 is SGHNT and CDR2 is YYREEE (reference sequence). The CDR3 is made up of 12 amino acids. V lost 4 bases and J lost 4, with 9 bases in between. The CDR3 reads CASSRGVYEQYF. The CDR3, as DNA: TGTGCCAGCAGCCGAGGGGTTTACGAGCAGTACTTC.

The chain combines TRBV7-9 with TRBJ1-1, with TRBD1 matching over 7 bases. From germline, CDR1 is SEHNR and CDR2 FQNEAQ (reference sequence). This CDR3 spans 15 amino acids. The V gene end was trimmed by 2 bases and the J gene end by 3 bases; junction bases not matched to a gene: 6. CDR3: CASSLREGAHTEAFF. CDR3 nucleotides: TGTGCCAGCAGCTTAAGGGAGGGGGCGCACACTGAAGCTTTCTTT. Combining the CDR3 with reference TRBV7-9 and TRBJ1-1 gives the whole variable domain DTGVSQNPRHKITKRGQNVTFRCDPISEHNRLYWYRQTLGQGPEFLTYFQNEAQLEKSRLLSDRFSAERPKGSFSTLEIQRTEQGDSAMYLCASSLREGAHTEAFFGQGTRLTVV.

This clone was counted a single time. The chain uses TRBV25-1 and TRBJ2-3, with TRBD1 matching 10 bases. CDR1 is MGHDK, CDR2 SYGVNS, per germline. The junction had 5 bases not matched to a gene; V was cut back by 6 bases and J by 8 bases. The CDR3 length is 13 residues. CDR3 in amino acids: CASSRTGGGTQYF. CDR3 coding DNA: TGTGCCAGCAGCCGGACAGGGGGGGGTACGCAGTATTTT.

The J gene is TRBJ1-6, the V gene TRBV27; TRBD1 aligns across 7 bases. The germline V gene encodes CDR1 MNHEY and CDR2 SMNVEV (reference sequence). The CDR3 covers 15 residues. The junction had 10 bases not matched to a gene; V was cut back by 4 bases and J by 10 bases. DNA of the CDR3: TGTGCCAGCAGTTCCGAGACAGGGCCAACATCACCCCTCCACTTT. Protein product: CASSSETGPTSPLHF.

This clone was seen just once. The chain carries TRBV27 and TRBJ2-7; tentatively, D is TRBD1 (5 bases). Germline assignment: CDR1 MNHEY and CDR2 SMNVEV (reference sequence). V gave up 0 bases and J gave up 5 bases, with 11 bases separating them. The CDR3 totals 14 residues. The CDR3 DNA reads TGTGCCAGCAGTTTATCCACGCAGGGTAACGAGCAGTACTTC. Its translation is CASSLSTQGNEQYF.

This clone has a single count. The rearrangement joins TRBV7-2 to TRBJ2-7; TRBD1 aligns across 7 bases. V lost 3 bases to trimming and J lost 4 bases; unmatched junction nucleotides: 9. This CDR3 region has 15 residues. Germline V CDR1 and CDR2: SGHTA, FQGNSA. CDR3 sequence (DNA): TGTGCCAGCAGCTTCTCAACAGGGGAAGATTACGAGCAGTACTTC. It encodes CASSFSTGEDYEQYF. The full variable domain, its missing parts supplied by reference TRBV7-2 and TRBJ2-7, is GAGVSQSPSNKVTEKGKDVELRCDPISGHTALYWYRQSLGQGLEFLIYFQGNSAPDKSGLPSDRFSAERTGGSVSTLTIQRTQQEDSAVYLCASSFSTGEDYEQYFGPGTRLTVT.

V usage is TRBV4-3 and J usage is TRBJ1-3; 8 nucleotides agree with TRBD1. V dropped 4 bases and J dropped 2; count of bases not matched to a gene: 4. The CDR3 consists of 15 residues. Per the germline V gene, CDR1 is LGHNA and CDR2 is YSLEER. In nucleotides, the CDR3 is TGCGCCAGCAGCCCCCAGGGGGCAACTGGAAACACCATATATTTT. Protein product: CASSPQGATGNTIYF.

This rearrangement joins TRBV7-9 to TRBJ2-5, with TRBD2 matching over 12 bases. From germline, CDR1 is SEHNR and CDR2 FQNEAQ (reference sequence). With 5 bases clipped from V and 4 bases from J, the junction kept 11 bases outside the gene matches. There are 17 residues in the CDR3. CDR3 sequence (DNA): TGTGCCAGCAGCCCCCCTAGCGGGGGGGCAGTCCGAGAGACCCAGTACTTC. Translating gives CASSPPSGGAVRETQYF.

The rearrangement uses TRBV21-1 and TRBJ2-3; TRBD1 was called by the table and not checked on the DNA. TRBV21-1 counts as a pseudogene. The CDR3 loop spans 13 amino acids. The CDR3 spells CASSKELPGGKYF. The CDR3 nucleotides are TGTGCCAGCAGCAAAGAACTGCCAGGGGGAAAGTATTTT.

The chain couples TRBV6-5 to TRBJ2-7; 7 nucleotides line up with TRBD1. Germline V gene lookup returns CDR1 MNHEY and CDR2 SVGAGI. V lost 7 bases to trimming and J lost 4 bases; unmatched junction nucleotides: 10. The CDR3 is 14 residues long. CDR3 sequence: CASNEPDREYEQYF. In nucleotides, the CDR3 is TGTGCCAGCAATGAACCCGACAGGGAATACGAGCAGTACTTC.

The genes are TRBV23-1 and TRBJ1-5, with a weak D call TRBD1 (5 bases). TRBV23-1 is labeled an ORF, and its function is uncertain. The ends were cut back, 6 bases at V and 3 bases at J, with 18 bases in the middle. This CDR3 is 16 amino acids long. CDR3 amino acids: CASSPKPDRANQPQHF. For the CDR3, the DNA is TGCGCCAGCAGCCCTAAGCCTGACAGAGCCAATCAGCCCCAGCATTTT.

The genes are TRBV19 and TRBJ1-1; no clear D gene. V gave up 2 bases and J gave up 1 base, with 14 bases separating them. CDR3 size: 16 residues. Germline V gene sequence: CDR1 LNHDA, CDR2 SQIVND (reference sequence). The CDR3 reads CASSILLSVTNTEAFF. The DNA for the CDR3 is TGTGCCAGTAGTATACTTCTCAGTGTTACGAACACTGAAGCTTTCTTT.

This clone was seen a single time. The chain recombines TRBV11-3 with TRBJ1-3; perhaps TRBD1 as D (6 bases). Between the trimmed V and J ends, which lost 5 bases and 6 bases, there was a span of 14 bases. The CDR3 sequence is 14 residues long. Germline V lookup: CDR1 SGHNT, CDR2 YENEEA. CDR3 nucleotide sequence: TGTGCCAGCAGCCGCCCAGGGGAAGAAAACACCATATATTTT. Its protein is CASSRPGEENTIYF.

This sequence joins TRBV2 and TRBJ1-1, with D perhaps TRBD1 (5 bases). The germline gives CDR1 SNHLY, CDR2 FYNNEI. Trimming took 6 bases from V and 6 from J, leaving 8 bases between them. CDR3 length equals 11 residues. CDR3 region: CASRGEAEAFF. CDR3 sequence (DNA): TGTGCCAGCAGAGGGGAGGCTGAAGCTTTCTTT.

The chain carries TRBV10-1 and TRBJ2-5, with 8 bases aligning to TRBD2. Germline V lookup: CDR1 WNHNN, CDR2 SYGVQD (reference sequence). J gave up 3 bases and V 0 bases, and 9 bases lay outside the gene matches. CDR3 length equals 17 residues. The CDR3, as DNA: TGCGCCAGCAGTGAGTCGCTAACTAGCGGAGATGAAGAGACCCAGTACTTC. As protein: CASSESLTSGDEETQYF.

The gene calls are TRBV7-2 and TRBJ2-1, with a weak D call TRBD1 (6 bases). Germline CDR1 reads SGHTA; CDR2 reads FQGNSA. This CDR3 spans 15 amino acids. Trimming shortened V by 5 bases and J by 0 bases, and 11 bases separated the two germline ends. CDR3 bases: TGTGCCAGCAGCATAACAGGGAGCTCCTACAATGAGCAGTTCTTC. Translating gives CASSITGSSYNEQFF.

The rearrangement links TRBV5-4 to TRBJ1-3; 8 bases align to TRBD1. Germline V gene sequence: CDR1 SGHNT, CDR2 YYREEE (reference sequence). Unmatched junction bases numbered 7, after V lost 4 bases and J lost 1 base. The CDR3 has 16 amino acids. For the CDR3, the DNA is TGTGCCAGCAGCCGGGACAGGAGCCTTTCTGGAAACACCATATATTTT. Translated: CASSRDRSLSGNTIYF.

The CDR3 nucleotides read TGTGCCAGCAGCTTCGGGGACAGGCGGGAGGCTTTCTTT. Translating it yields CASSFGDRREAFF. The rearrangement uses TRBV5-4 and TRBJ1-1; 8 nucleotides align to TRBD1. This CDR3 is built from 13 residues. The trim removed 2 bases at V and 11 bases at J, leaving 8 bases unmatched. CDR1 is SGHNT, CDR2 YYREEE, per germline (reference sequence). Complete variable domain (other parts from reference TRBV5-4 and TRBJ1-1): ETGVTQSPTHLIKTRGQQVTLRCSSQSGHNTVSWYQQALGQGPQFIFQYYREEENGRGNFPPRFSGLQFPNYSSELNVNALELDDSALYLCASSFGDRREAFFGQGTRLTVV.

The chain joins TRBV2 to TRBJ1-1; D not certain. V dropped 4 bases and J dropped 0 bases, with 0 bases sitting between them. The CDR3 has 11 amino acids. Germline assignment: CDR1 SNHLY and CDR2 FYNNEI. The CDR3 spells CASSVNTEAFF. Here the CDR3 DNA reads TGTGCCAGCAGTGTGAACACTGAAGCTTTCTTT.

This rearrangement joins TRBV7-2 to TRBJ2-3, with D hard to call. Trimming removed 5 bases from V and 0 bases from J, with 18 bases in between. CDR1 is SGHTA, CDR2 FQGNSA, per germline. The CDR3 is 17 amino acids. In DNA form, the CDR3 reads TGTGCCAGCAGCCCTGACCCCGGACGGCCGAGCACAGATACGCAGTATTTT. As protein: CASSPDPGRPSTDTQYF.

The gene calls are TRBV15 and TRBJ1-1; no clear D. This CDR3 spans 15 amino acids. Trimming removed 1 base at V and 2 bases at J, with 11 bases between. CDR1 and CDR2 (germline): LNHNV, YYDKDF (reference sequence). In nucleotides, the CDR3 is TGTGCCACCAGCAGAGCGACGGGGTTCAACACTGAAGCTTTCTTT. Its translation: CATSRATGFNTEAFF.

The chain carries TRBV4-3 and TRBJ2-1, with 9 nucleotides matching TRBD1. The germline V gene encodes CDR1 LGHNA and CDR2 YSLEER. CDR3 length equals 16 residues. V was clipped by 0 bases and J by 10 bases; unmatched bases: 10. CDR3 sequence: CASSQEGTGPWGEQFF. CDR3 sequence (DNA): TGCGCCAGCAGCCAAGAGGGGACAGGGCCGTGGGGAGAGCAGTTCTTC.

The chain has TRBV28 and TRBJ2-7; TRBD1 agrees at 8 bases. Trimming removed 5 bases from V and 2 bases from J; junction bases left unmatched: 5. In germline, CDR1 is MDHEN, CDR2 SYDVKM. The length of the CDR3 is 14 residues. This chain's CDR3 is CASSQQGVAYEQYF. DNA of the CDR3: TGTGCCAGCAGTCAACAGGGGGTGGCCTACGAGCAGTACTTC.

As regards this clone: One end of the junction is discordant with germline, which a read error may explain. The chain employs TRBV7-3 and TRBJ1-1; D is ambiguous. The CDR3 runs 11 residues. Germline lookup yields CDR1 SGHTA and CDR2 FQGTGA. This CDR3 reads CASIPHPDAFF. The DNA for the CDR3 is TGTGCCAGCATCCCGCACCCTGATGCTTTCTTT.

The CDR3 DNA reads TGTGCCAGCAGTGAAGGCGGGGTTTATTCACCCCTCCACTTT. This encodes CASSEGGVYSPLHF. The chain employs TRBV2 and TRBJ1-6; D gene uncertain. With 1 base removed from V and 8 bases from J, the gap between germline ends came to 9 bases. CDR1 is SNHLY, CDR2 FYNNEI, per germline. The CDR3 is 14 amino acids.

V usage is TRBV27 and J usage is TRBJ2-3; 13 positions match TRBD2. From germline, CDR1 is MNHEY and CDR2 SMNVEV (reference sequence). The CDR3 is 15 amino acids. Trimming at V came to 6 bases and at J to 4 bases, leaving 4 bases not matched to a gene. Here the CDR3 DNA reads TGTGCCAGCAGCCGGGGGACTAGCGGGGCAGATACGCAGTATTTT. This codes for CASSRGTSGADTQYF.

This chain links TRBV5-4 with TRBJ2-1; a possible D gene is TRBD1 (6 bases). The CDR3 is made up of 15 amino acids. CDR1 and CDR2 (germline): SGHNT, YYREEE (reference sequence). V was pared by 4 bases and J by 4 bases, with 15 bases between. The CDR3 region has the DNA TGTGCCAGCAGCCGACGGGACATGATTTACAATGAGCAGTTCTTC. As protein: CASSRRDMIYNEQFF.

In its sample, this clone was seen once. V gene TRBV6-6 combines with J gene TRBJ1-2; a possible D gene is TRBD1 (6 bases). The V and J ends lost 5 bases and 2 bases respectively, with 18 bases between them. The CDR3 covers 16 residues. Germline-derived CDR1 and CDR2 are MNHNY and SVGAGI (reference sequence). The CDR3 loop is CASSVGGTGPNYGYTF. The CDR3 nucleotides are TGTGCCAGCAGTGTAGGCGGAACAGGGCCAAACTATGGCTACACCTTC.

The V and J genes are TRBV5-8 and TRBJ1-1, with D tentatively TRBD1 (5 bases). Germline CDR1 is SGHTS and CDR2 is YDEGEE. CDR3 size: 15 residues. Trimming shortened V by 0 bases and J by 0 bases, and 9 bases separated the two germline ends. The CDR3 protein is CASSLAGGLNTEAFF. The CDR3 nucleotides read TGTGCCAGCAGCTTGGCTGGGGGTTTGAACACTGAAGCTTTCTTT.